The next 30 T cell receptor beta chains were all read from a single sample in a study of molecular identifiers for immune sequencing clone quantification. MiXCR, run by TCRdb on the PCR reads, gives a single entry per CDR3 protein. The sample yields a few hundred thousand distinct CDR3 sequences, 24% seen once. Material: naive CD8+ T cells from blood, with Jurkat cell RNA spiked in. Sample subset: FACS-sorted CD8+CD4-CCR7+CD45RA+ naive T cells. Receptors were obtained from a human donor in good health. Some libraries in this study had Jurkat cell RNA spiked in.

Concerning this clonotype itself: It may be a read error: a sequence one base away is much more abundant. CDR3 nucleotide sequence: TGTGCCAGCAGCGGGGACAGGGGGATTGGAAACACCATAGATTTT. Protein product: CASSGDRGIGNTIDF. V and J are TRBV7-6 and TRBJ1-3, with 11 nucleotides matching TRBD1. This CDR3 has 15 amino acids. Germline V gives CDR1 SGHVS, CDR2 FNYEAQ.

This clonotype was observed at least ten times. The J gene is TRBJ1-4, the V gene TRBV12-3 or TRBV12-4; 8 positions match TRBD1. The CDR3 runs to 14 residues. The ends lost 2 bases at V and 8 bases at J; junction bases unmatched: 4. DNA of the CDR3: TGTGCCAGCAGTTTACAGGGGGCCAGGGAAAAACTGTTTTTT. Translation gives CASSLQGAREKLFF.

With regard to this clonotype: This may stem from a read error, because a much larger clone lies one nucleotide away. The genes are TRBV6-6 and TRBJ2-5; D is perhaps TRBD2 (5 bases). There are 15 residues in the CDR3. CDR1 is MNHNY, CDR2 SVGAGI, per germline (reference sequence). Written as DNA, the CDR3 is TGTGCCAGCAGCCTTACTAGGGCAGCCCAAGAGCCCCAGTACTTC. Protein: CASSLTRAAQEPQYF.

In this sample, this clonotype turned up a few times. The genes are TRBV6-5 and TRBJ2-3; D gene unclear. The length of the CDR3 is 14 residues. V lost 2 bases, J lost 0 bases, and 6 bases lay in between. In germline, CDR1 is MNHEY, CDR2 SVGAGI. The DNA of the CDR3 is TGTGCCAGCAGTTACGGGCAGAGCACAGATACGCAGTATTTT. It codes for CASSYGQSTDTQYF.

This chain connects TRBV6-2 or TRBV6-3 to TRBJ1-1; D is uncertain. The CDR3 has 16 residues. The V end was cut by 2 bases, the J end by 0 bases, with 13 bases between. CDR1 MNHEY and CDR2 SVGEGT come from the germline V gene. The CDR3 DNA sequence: TGTGCCAGCAGTTACGGGGAAAAAGTGGTGAACACTGAAGCTTTCTTT. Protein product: CASSYGEKVVNTEAFF.

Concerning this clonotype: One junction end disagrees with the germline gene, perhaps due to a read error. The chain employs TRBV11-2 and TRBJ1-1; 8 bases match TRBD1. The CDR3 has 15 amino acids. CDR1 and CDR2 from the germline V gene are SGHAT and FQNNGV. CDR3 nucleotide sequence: TGTGCCGGCAGCCTCGACAGGGGTGGTAGGACTGAAGCTTTCTTT. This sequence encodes CAGSLDRGGRTEAFF. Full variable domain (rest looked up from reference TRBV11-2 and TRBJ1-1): EAGVAQSPRYKIIEKRQSVAFWCNPISGHATLYWYQQILGQGPKLLIQFQNNGVVDDSQLPKDRFSAERLKGVDSTLKIQPAKLEDSAVYLCAGSLDRGGRTEAFFGQGTRLTVV.

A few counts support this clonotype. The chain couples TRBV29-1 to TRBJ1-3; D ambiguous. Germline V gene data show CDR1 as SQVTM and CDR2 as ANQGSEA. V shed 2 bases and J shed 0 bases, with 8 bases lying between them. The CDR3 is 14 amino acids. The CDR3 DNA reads TGCAGCGTTGAAAGGGATTTCTCTGGAAACACCATATATTTT. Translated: CSVERDFSGNTIYF.

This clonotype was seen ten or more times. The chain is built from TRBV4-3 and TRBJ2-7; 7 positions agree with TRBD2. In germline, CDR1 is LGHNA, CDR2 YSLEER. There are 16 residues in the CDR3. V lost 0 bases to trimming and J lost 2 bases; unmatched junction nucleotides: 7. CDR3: CASSQDSAGAAYEQYF. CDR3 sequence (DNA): TGCGCCAGCAGCCAAGATTCCGCGGGAGCGGCCTACGAGCAGTACTTC.

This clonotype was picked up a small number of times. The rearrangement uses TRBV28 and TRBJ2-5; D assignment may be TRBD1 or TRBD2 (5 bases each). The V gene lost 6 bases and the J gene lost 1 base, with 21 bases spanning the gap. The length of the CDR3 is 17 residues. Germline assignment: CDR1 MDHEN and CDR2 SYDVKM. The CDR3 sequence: CASRAPGPISPQETQYF. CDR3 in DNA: TGTGCCAGCAGAGCCCCGGGACCCATTTCTCCCCAAGAGACCCAGTACTTC.

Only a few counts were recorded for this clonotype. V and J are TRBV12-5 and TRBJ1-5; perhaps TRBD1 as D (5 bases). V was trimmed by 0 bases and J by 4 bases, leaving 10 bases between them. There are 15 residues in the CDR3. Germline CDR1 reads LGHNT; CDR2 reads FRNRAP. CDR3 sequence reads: CASGLVGAGNQPQHF. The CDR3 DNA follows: TGTGCTAGTGGTTTGGTCGGGGCAGGGAATCAGCCCCAGCATTTT.

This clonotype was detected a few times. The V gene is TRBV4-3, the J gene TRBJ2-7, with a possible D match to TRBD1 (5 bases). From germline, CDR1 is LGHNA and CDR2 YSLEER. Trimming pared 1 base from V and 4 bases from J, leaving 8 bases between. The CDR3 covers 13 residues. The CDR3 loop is CASSQGQMYEQYF. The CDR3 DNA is TGCGCCAGCAGCCAAGGACAGATGTACGAGCAGTACTTC.

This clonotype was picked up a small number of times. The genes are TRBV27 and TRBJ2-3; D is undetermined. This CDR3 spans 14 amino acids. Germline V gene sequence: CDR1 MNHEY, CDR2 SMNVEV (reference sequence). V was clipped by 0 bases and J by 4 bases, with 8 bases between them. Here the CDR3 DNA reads TGTGCCAGCAGTTTATCCAAGATTCCAGATACGCAGTATTTT. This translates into CASSLSKIPDTQYF.

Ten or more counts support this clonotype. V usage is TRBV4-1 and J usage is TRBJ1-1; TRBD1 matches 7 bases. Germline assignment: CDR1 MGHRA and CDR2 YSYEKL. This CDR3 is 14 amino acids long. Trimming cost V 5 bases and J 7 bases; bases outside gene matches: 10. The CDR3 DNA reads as TGCGCCAGCAGCGGGGCAGGGGGTTGGGATGAAGCTTTCTTT. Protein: CASSGAGGWDEAFF.

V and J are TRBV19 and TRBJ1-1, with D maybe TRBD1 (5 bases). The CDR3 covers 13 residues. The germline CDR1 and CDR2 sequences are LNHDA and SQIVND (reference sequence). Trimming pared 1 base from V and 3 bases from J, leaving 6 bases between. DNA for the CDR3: TGTGCCAGTAGTATAGTGACAGACACTGAAGCTTTCTTT. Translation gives CASSIVTDTEAFF. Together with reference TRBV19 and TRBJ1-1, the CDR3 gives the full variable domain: DGGITQSPKYLFRKEGQNVTLSCEQNLNHDAMYWYRQDPGQGLRLIYYSQIVNDFQKGDIAEGYSVSREKKESFPLTVTSAQKNPTAFYLCASSIVTDTEAFFGQGTRLTVV.

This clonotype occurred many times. CDR3 in amino acids: CAWIRGYDNRIPEAFF. The DNA for the CDR3 is TGTGCCTGGATAAGGGGGTATGACAATCGGATCCCTGAAGCTTTCTTT. This chain joins TRBV30 and TRBJ1-1; maybe TRBD1 (6 bases). V was clipped by 4 bases and J by 6 bases, with 24 bases between them. CDR1 and CDR2 (germline): GTSNPN, SVGIG (reference sequence). The CDR3 consists of 16 residues.

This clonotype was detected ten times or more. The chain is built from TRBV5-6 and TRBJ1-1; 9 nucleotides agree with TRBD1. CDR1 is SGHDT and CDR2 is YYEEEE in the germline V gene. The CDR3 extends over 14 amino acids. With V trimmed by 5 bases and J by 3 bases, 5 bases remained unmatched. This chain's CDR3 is CASSFDRGDTEAFF. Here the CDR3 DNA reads TGTGCCAGCAGTTTTGACAGGGGGGACACTGAAGCTTTCTTT.

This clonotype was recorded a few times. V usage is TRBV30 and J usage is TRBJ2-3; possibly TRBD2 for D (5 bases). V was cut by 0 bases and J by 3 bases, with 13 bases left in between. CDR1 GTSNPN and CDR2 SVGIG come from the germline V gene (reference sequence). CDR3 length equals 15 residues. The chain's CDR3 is CAWSVREGATDTQYF. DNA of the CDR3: TGTGCCTGGAGTGTACGTGAGGGAGCAACAGATACGCAGTATTTT.

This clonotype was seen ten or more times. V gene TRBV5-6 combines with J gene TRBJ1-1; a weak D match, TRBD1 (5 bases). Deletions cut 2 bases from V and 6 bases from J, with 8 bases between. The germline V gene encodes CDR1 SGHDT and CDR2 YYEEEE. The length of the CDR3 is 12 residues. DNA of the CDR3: TGTGCCAGCAGCTTAGGCAGGGCTGAAGCTTTCTTT. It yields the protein CASSLGRAEAFF.

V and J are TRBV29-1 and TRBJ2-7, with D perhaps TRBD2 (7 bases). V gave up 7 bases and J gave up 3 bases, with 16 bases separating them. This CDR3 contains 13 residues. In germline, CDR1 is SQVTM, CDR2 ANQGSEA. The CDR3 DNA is TGCAGCGCGGAGGGGGGGGTCAACTACGAGCAGTACTTC. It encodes CSAEGGVNYEQYF.

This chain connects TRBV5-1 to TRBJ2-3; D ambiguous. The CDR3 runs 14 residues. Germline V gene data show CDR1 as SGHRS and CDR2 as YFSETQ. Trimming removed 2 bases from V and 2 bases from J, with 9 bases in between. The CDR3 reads CASSFLADTDTQYF. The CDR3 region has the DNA TGCGCCAGCAGCTTTCTCGCGGACACAGATACGCAGTATTTT.

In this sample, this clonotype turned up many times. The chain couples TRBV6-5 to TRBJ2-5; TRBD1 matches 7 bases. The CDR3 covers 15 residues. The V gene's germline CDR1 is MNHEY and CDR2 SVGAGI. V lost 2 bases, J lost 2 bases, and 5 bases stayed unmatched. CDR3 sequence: CASSYGTAQQETQYF. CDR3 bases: TGTGCCAGCAGTTACGGGACAGCCCAACAAGAGACCCAGTACTTC.

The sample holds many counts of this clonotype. The DNA of the CDR3 is TGTGCCAGTAGTGCTGACCAGGCGGAAAAACTGTTTTTT. Amino acids: CASSADQAEKLFF. V and J are TRBV19 and TRBJ1-4; unclear D gene. CDR3 length equals 13 residues. Trimming took off 5 bases at V and 8 bases at J, with 12 bases between the two ends. Germline CDR1 LNHDA, CDR2 SQIVND (reference sequence).

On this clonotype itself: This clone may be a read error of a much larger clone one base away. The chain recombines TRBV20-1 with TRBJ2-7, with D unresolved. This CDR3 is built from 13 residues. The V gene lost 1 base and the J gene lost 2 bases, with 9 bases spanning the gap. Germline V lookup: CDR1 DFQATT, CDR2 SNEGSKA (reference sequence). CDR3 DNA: TGCAGTGCTAGAGGTGGCGAAACCTACGAGCAGTACTTC. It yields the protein CSARGGETYEQYF.

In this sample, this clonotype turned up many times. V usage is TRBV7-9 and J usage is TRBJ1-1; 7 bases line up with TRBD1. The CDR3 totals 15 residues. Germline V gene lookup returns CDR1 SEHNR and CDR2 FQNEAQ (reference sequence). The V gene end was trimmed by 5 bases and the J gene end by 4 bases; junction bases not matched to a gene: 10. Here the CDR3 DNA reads TGTGCCAGCAGCCCTTCGACAGGGCGTGGCACTGAAGCTTTCTTT. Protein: CASSPSTGRGTEAFF.

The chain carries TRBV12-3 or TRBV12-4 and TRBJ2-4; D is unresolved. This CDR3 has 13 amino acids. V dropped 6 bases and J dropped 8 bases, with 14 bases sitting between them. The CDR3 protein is CASSYDTLDIQYF. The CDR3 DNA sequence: TGTGCCAGCAGCTATGATACCCTTGACATTCAGTACTTC.

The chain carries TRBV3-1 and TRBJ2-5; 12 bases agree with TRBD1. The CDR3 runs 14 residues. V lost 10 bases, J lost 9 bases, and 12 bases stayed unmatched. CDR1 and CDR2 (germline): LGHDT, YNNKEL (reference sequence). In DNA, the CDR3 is TGTGCCATATCCGGGACAGGGGGCTGGGAGCCCCAGTACTTC. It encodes CAISGTGGWEPQYF.

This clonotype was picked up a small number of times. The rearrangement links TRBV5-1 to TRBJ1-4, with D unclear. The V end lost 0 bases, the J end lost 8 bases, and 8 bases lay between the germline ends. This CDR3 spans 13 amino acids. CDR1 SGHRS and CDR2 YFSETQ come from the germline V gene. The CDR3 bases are TGCGCCAGCAGCTTGGATTGGGAAGAAAAACTGTTTTTT. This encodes CASSLDWEEKLFF.

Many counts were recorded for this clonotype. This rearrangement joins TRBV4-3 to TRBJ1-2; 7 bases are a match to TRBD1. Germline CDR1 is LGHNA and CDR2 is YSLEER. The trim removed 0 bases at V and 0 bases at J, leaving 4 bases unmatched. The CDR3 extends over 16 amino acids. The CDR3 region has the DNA TGCGCCAGCAGCCAAGATCGACAGGGAACTAACTATGGCTACACCTTC. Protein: CASSQDRQGTNYGYTF.

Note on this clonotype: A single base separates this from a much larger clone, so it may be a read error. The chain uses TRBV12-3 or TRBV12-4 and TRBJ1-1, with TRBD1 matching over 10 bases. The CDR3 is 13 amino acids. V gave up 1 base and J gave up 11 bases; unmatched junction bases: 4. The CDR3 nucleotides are TGTGCCAGCAGTTTAGGAGACAGGGGGCGTGCTTTCTTT. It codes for CASSLGDRGRAFF.

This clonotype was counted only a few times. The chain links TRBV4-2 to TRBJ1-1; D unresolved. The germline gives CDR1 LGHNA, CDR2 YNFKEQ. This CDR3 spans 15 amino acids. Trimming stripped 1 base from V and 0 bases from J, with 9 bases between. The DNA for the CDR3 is TGTGCCAGCAGCCAAGCGCAGACTATGAACACTGAAGCTTTCTTT. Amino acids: CASSQAQTMNTEAFF.